This TCR beta chain was observed in a study of T cells in Graves' hyperthyroidism and ophthalmopathy. The TCR beta CDR3 regions underwent amplification using RNA transcripts as the source. First-round RT-PCR with HTBI primers amplified the TCR CDR3 region. In TCRdb, the multiplex PCR reads were re-called with MiXCR into one record per CDR3 protein. The data contain around 560,000 distinct CDR3 sequences, approximately 16% of them singletons. This clonotype was counted a few times. An absence of ophthalmopathy progression within 18 months meant stable Graves' hyperthyroidism. The study enrolled patients aged 18 to 65 with newly diagnosed hyperthyroidism of under 2 months' duration. The CDR3 is made up of 16 amino acids. V lost 2 bases, J lost 0 bases, and 4 bases stayed unmatched. In germline, CDR1 is SGDLS, CDR2 YYNGEE.

The rearrangement links TRBV9 to TRBJ1-1; 10 bases agree with TRBD1. Specimen: blood. The source of this sequence is a woman aged 18-29 years with Graves' hyperthyroidism. Written as DNA, the CDR3 is TGTGCCAGCAGCGTTGGGGACAGGGGAATGAACACTGAAGCTTTCTTT. Its translation is CASSVGDRGMNTEAFF.